These 28 T cell receptor beta chains originate from one sample sequenced in a study of T cells in Graves' hyperthyroidism and ophthalmopathy. RNA transcripts gave rise to amplified TCR beta CDR3 regions. Using the HTBI primer set, a first-round RT-PCR was run on the TCR CDR3. TCRdb fed the multiplex PCR reads into MiXCR, producing one record per CDR3 protein. This sample has under 700,000 distinct CDR3 sequences; approximately 44% occur once, and the top ten carry 6.5% to 9%. What was sequenced was peripheral blood or thyroid tissue (not recorded which). The receptor set was obtained from a woman aged 18-29 years with Graves' hyperthyroidism.

The chain couples TRBV7-9 to TRBJ2-7; D is unresolved. This CDR3 spans 16 amino acids. V was shortened by 2 bases and J by 0 bases, with 14 bases between the two germline ends. The germline gives CDR1 SEHNR, CDR2 FQNEAQ (reference sequence). Written as DNA, the CDR3 is TGTGCCAGCAGCTTAAGTCCCGGGCAGGCCTCCTACGAGCAGTACTTC. Translated, it gives CASSLSPGQASYEQYF.

As regards this clonotype: The junction does not match germline at one end; this may be a read error. This chain connects TRBV2 to TRBJ1-2, with TRBD1 as a possible D gene (6 bases). The germline V gene encodes CDR1 SNHLY and CDR2 FYNNEI. There are 15 residues in the CDR3. The CDR3 sequence: CASRTGGSTEYVYTF. CDR3 DNA: TGTGCCAGCAGAACCGGGGGCTCTACCGAATATGTCTACACCTTC.

The V gene is TRBV12-3 or TRBV12-4, the J gene TRBJ1-5; the D is unclear. V lost 1 base and J 6 bases, leaving 10 bases between the germline ends. CDR3 length equals 14 residues. In nucleotides, the CDR3 is TGTGCCAGCAGTTTAGTGGGGTTGCCTCAGCCCCAGCATTTT. Translation: CASSLVGLPQPQHF.

This clonotype was observed a few times. The chain joins TRBV7-8 to TRBJ1-4; D not resolved. Germline lookup yields CDR1 SGHVS and CDR2 FQNEAQ. CDR3 length equals 14 residues. V was clipped by 3 bases and J by 5 bases, with 10 bases between them. The CDR3 here is CASSFGWGNEKLFF. In DNA, the CDR3 is TGTGCCAGCAGCTTTGGCTGGGGAAATGAAAAACTGTTTTTT.

About this clonotype itself: At one boundary the junction diverges from the germline segment, which might be a read error. This chain links TRBV24-1 with TRBJ2-5; either TRBD1 or TRBD2 may fit D (5 bases each). Looked up from germline, CDR1 is KGHDR and CDR2 is SFDVKD. The CDR3 consists of 18 residues. CDR3 amino acids: CATSDSVPGTPRQDTQYF. The CDR3, as DNA: TGTGCCACCAGTGATTCCGTGCCGGGGACCCCAAGGCAAGACACCCAGTACTTC.

At least ten counts were recorded for this clonotype. The CDR3 region is CASSLIPGPSYEQYF. CDR3 coding DNA: TGTGCCAGCAGCTTAATTCCAGGGCCGTCCTACGAGCAGTACTTC. J is TRBJ2-7 and V is TRBV7-8; maybe TRBD1 (5 bases). Germline V gives CDR1 SGHVS, CDR2 FQNEAQ. With 2 bases removed from V and 1 base from J, the gap between germline ends came to 12 bases. The CDR3 is made up of 15 amino acids.

Regarding this clonotype: One end of the junction does not line up with germline, which may come from a read error. CDR3 nucleotides: TGCGCCAGCAGCCACCTAGCGGGAACCTACGAGCAGTACTTC. It is translated as CASSHLAGTYEQYF. The chain has TRBV7-3 and TRBJ2-7; 9 bases map to TRBD2. Germline assignment: CDR1 SGHTA and CDR2 FQGTGA. CDR3 length: 14 residues.

On this clonotype itself: Compared with germline, one end of the junction differs, possibly owing to a read error. This chain uses TRBV7-8 with TRBJ2-7, with 13 bases aligning to TRBD2. CDR3 length: 16 residues. Germline V CDR1 and CDR2: SGHVS, FQNEAQ. This CDR3 is CASSQALAGGPFEQYF. CDR3 in DNA: TGCGCCAGCAGCCAAGCACTAGCGGGAGGGCCTTTCGAGCAGTACTTC.

This chain uses TRBV5-1 with TRBJ1-6, with 9 bases fitting TRBD1. Germline lookup yields CDR1 SGHRS and CDR2 YFSETQ. V lost 2 bases and J lost 8; bases outside the gene matches: 5. The CDR3 loop spans 15 amino acids. The CDR3 DNA follows: TGCGCCAGCAGCTTAGAGACAGGGGGTTATTCACCCCTCCACTTT. Translation gives CASSLETGGYSPLHF.

This clonotype was seen only a few times. The rearrangement uses TRBV7-9 and TRBJ2-7; D possibly corresponds to TRBD1 (5 bases). The germline gives CDR1 SEHNR, CDR2 FQNEAQ (reference sequence). Deletions cut 7 bases from V and 0 bases from J, with 13 bases between. There are 14 residues in the CDR3. The CDR3 loop reads CASTDTLSSYEQYF. The CDR3 region has the DNA TGTGCCAGCACGGACACTCTCAGCTCCTACGAGCAGTACTTC.

The chain carries TRBV7-2 and TRBJ2-7, with 8 bases that match TRBD1. Trimming cost V 5 bases and J 6 bases; bases outside gene matches: 9. The CDR3 is 14 amino acids. The germline V gene has CDR1 SGHTA and CDR2 FQGNSA. The CDR3 nucleotides are TGTGCCAGCAGCCAACAGGACAGGGCCCGCGAGCAGTACTTC. Amino acids: CASSQQDRAREQYF.

Ten or more counts support this clonotype. The chain combines TRBV29-1 with TRBJ1-1, with unresolved D. The V and J ends lost 0 bases and 1 base respectively, with 6 bases between them. Per the germline V gene, CDR1 is SQVTM and CDR2 is ANQGSEA. This CDR3 spans 13 amino acids. Here the CDR3 DNA reads TGCAGCGTTGAAGAACTCGAGAACACTGAAGCTTTCTTT. Protein: CSVEELENTEAFF.

In this sample, this clonotype turned up many times. The chain combines TRBV7-2 with TRBJ1-6, with 7 nucleotides matching TRBD1. V shed 5 bases and J 6 bases; nucleotides not matched to a gene: 4. CDR1 SGHTA and CDR2 FQGNSA come from the germline V gene. CDR3 length equals 14 residues. CDR3 nucleotide sequence: TGTGCCAGCAGCCTACACAGGGGTAATTCACCCCTCCACTTT. Its translation is CASSLHRGNSPLHF.

On this clonotype itself: A much larger clonotype is one base distant, so this may be a read error. The final CDR3 position lacks the conserved phenylalanine or tryptophan, pointing to a likely read error. This chain joins TRBV14 and TRBJ2-7, with TRBD2 matching over 11 bases. The CDR3 length is 15 residues. Germline V gene sequence: CDR1 SGHDN, CDR2 FVKESK. The ends lost 4 bases at V and 2 bases at J; junction bases unmatched: 4. The CDR3 coding sequence is TGTGCCAGCAGCCTGAGGACTAGCGGGCCCTACGAGCAGTACCTC. Its protein is CASSLRTSGPYEQYL.

The rearrangement uses TRBV7-8 and TRBJ1-5, with D tentatively TRBD1 (5 bases). This CDR3 comprises 16 residues. Trimming took 5 bases from V and 7 from J, leaving 21 bases between them. Germline CDR1 reads SGHVS; CDR2 reads FQNEAQ. CDR3 amino acids: CASSPWGMGGGQPQHF. For the CDR3, the DNA is TGTGCCAGCAGCCCCTGGGGTATGGGGGGAGGACAGCCCCAGCATTTT.

This chain joins TRBV5-1 and TRBJ2-2; no definite D call. Between the trimmed V and J ends, which lost 5 bases and 6 bases, there was a span of 8 bases. CDR1 SGHRS and CDR2 YFSETQ come from the germline V gene. The CDR3 runs 12 residues. CDR3 sequence reads: CASRVDAGELFF. The CDR3 coding sequence is TGCGCCAGCAGGGTTGACGCCGGGGAGCTGTTTTTT.

This clonotype is a singleton in its sample. Its ends do not fully match the called genes, so a read error is possible. The chain recombines TRBV10-3 with TRBJ2-7; 10 nucleotides align to TRBD2. Germline V gene sequence: CDR1 ENHRY, CDR2 SYGVKD. The CDR3 runs 15 residues. CDR3 region: CASSELAGSSYEQYF. The CDR3 DNA reads as TGTGCCAGCAGTGAACTAGCGGGGAGCTCCTACGAGCAGTACTTC.

The chain carries TRBV29-1 and TRBJ2-5; D not certain. This CDR3 has 13 amino acids. In germline, CDR1 is SQVTM, CDR2 ANQGSEA. Trimming stripped 7 bases from V and 1 base from J, with 13 bases between. CDR3 protein: CSARQNVQETQYF. CDR3 nucleotide sequence: TGCAGCGCTCGGCAGAATGTCCAAGAGACCCAGTACTTC.

In the case of this clonotype: In this CDR3 the conserved last residue, phenylalanine or tryptophan, is missing, so a read error is likely. The V call is TRBV7-2, the J call TRBJ1-1, with 8 bases identical to TRBD1. The germline V gene encodes CDR1 SGHTA and CDR2 FQGNSA. The CDR3 loop spans 14 amino acids. The trim removed 5 bases at V and 1 base at J, leaving 3 bases unmatched. The CDR3 spells CASSIGTGNTEAFL. CDR3 coding DNA: TGTGCCAGCAGCATAGGGACAGGGAACACTGAAGCTTTCCTT.

V and J are TRBV25-1 and TRBJ2-5, with 7 nucleotides matching TRBD1. The CDR3 is 14 residues long. Per germline, CDR1 MGHDK and CDR2 SYGVNS. The J segment lost 5 bases and the V segment lost 3 bases, leaving 6 bases of the junction unmatched. The DNA for the CDR3 is TGTGCCAGCAGTGATTCCCTCAGGGGGGAGACCCAGTACTTC. Its protein is CASSDSLRGETQYF.

This clonotype was counted only a few times. The chain couples TRBV7-2 to TRBJ2-7; 7 nucleotides agree with TRBD2. Germline V gene lookup returns CDR1 SGHTA and CDR2 FQGNSA. V gave up 6 bases and J gave up 6 bases; unmatched junction bases: 8. CDR3 length equals 13 residues. As DNA, the CDR3 is TGTGCCAGCAGTTTACTTGGGGAGGGCGAGCAGTACTTC. This gives the protein CASSLLGEGEQYF.

The gene calls are TRBV10-3 and TRBJ2-2; 8 bases align to TRBD1. This CDR3 is built from 15 residues. In germline, CDR1 is ENHRY, CDR2 SYGVKD. V gave up 9 bases and J gave up 4 bases; unmatched junction bases: 10. The CDR3: CAIPRTGKSTGELFF. CDR3 coding DNA: TGTGCCATTCCTAGGACAGGGAAAAGCACCGGGGAGCTGTTTTTT.

This clonotype was found many times. V gene TRBV7-2 combines with J gene TRBJ2-7; D ambiguous. V was pared by 3 bases and J by 3 bases, with 6 bases between. The CDR3 length is 12 residues. Germline V gene lookup returns CDR1 SGHTA and CDR2 FQGNSA. As DNA, the CDR3 is TGTGCCAGCAGCTTTGTGGGCTACGAGCAGTACTTC. Its protein product is CASSFVGYEQYF.

The chain couples TRBV10-3 to TRBJ2-7, with 7 bases lining up with TRBD1. Germline CDR1 reads ENHRY; CDR2 reads SYGVKD. J lost 6 bases, V lost 4 bases, and 6 bases had no gene match. This CDR3 contains 13 residues. The CDR3 bases are TGTGCCATCAGTGTCGGACAGGTCGCCGAGCAGTACTTC. Translated, it gives CAISVGQVAEQYF.

Points on this clonotype: This may arise from a read error, as a much more abundant clone is one base away. This sequence joins TRBV7-2 and TRBJ2-7; D perhaps matches TRBD2 (5 bases). The CDR3 spans 14 residues. Trimming removed 5 bases from V and 2 bases from J, with 13 bases in between. The germline CDR1 and CDR2 sequences are SGHTA and FQGNSA. The CDR3 reads CASSRTRSAYEQYF. CDR3 bases: TGTGCCAGCAGCCGAACTAGGTCGGCCTACGAGCAGTACTTC.

This clonotype was seen many times. The chain uses TRBV2 and TRBJ1-1; 7 nucleotides agree with TRBD1. CDR3 length: 14 amino acids. Trimming took 6 bases from V and 4 from J; bases not matched to a gene: 8. CDR1 and CDR2 from the germline V gene are SNHLY and FYNNEI. As DNA, the CDR3 is TGTGCCAGCAGGGGCAGGGGGACGAGCACTGAAGCTTTCTTT. This sequence encodes CASRGRGTSTEAFF.

V usage is TRBV10-3 and J usage is TRBJ1-4; D remains unclear. CDR3 length equals 12 residues. The V end lost 10 bases, the J end lost 0 bases, and 6 bases lay between the germline ends. From germline, CDR1 is ENHRY and CDR2 SYGVKD. CDR3 nucleotide sequence: TGTGCCACCCCGACAACTAATGAAAAACTGTTTTTT. Its protein product is CATPTTNEKLFF.

J is TRBJ2-5 and V is TRBV7-2, with a weak D call TRBD1 (5 bases). Germline V gene sequence: CDR1 SGHTA, CDR2 FQGNSA. This CDR3 is built from 14 residues. V was trimmed by 5 bases and J by 6 bases, leaving 16 bases between them. CDR3: CASSLPQGFQTQYF. In nucleotides, the CDR3 is TGTGCCAGCAGCCTCCCTCAGGGATTCCAGACCCAGTACTTC.